This T cell receptor (beta chain) was recorded in a study of blood T cells in healthy people across ages. Study-wide background: About one barcoded beta molecule per two T cells came from capture by template switching. Regarding the study as a whole: In older individuals, TCR beta diversity per million T cells was lower, falling roughly linearly with age. PBMCs that were unsorted prevented a conclusive naive versus antigen-experienced comparison.

The second PCR ran about 6 to 11 cycles with a sample-barcoded 5' primer and J-beta primers. Each TCR beta cDNA got a 12-nucleotide random molecular identifier. TCRdb redid the calling of the 5' RACE reads with MiXCR, one entry per CDR3 protein. The table lists around 2 million distinct CDR3 sequences, about two fifths of them singletons, with 23% in the top ten. This clonotype was observed a few times. The target antigen is unknown. The sequenced sample was blood. The clonotype was recovered from a human donor in good health.

This CDR3 reads CASSFRGENTEAFF. Here the CDR3 DNA reads TGTGCCAGCAGCTTCAGGGGTGAGAACACTGAAGCTTTCTTT. The rearrangement joins TRBV7-8 to TRBJ1-1, with a possible D match to TRBD1 (6 bases). The CDR3 consists of 14 residues. The germline V gene has CDR1 SGHVS and CDR2 FQNEAQ. V was shortened by 3 bases and J by 1 base, with 9 bases between the two germline ends.